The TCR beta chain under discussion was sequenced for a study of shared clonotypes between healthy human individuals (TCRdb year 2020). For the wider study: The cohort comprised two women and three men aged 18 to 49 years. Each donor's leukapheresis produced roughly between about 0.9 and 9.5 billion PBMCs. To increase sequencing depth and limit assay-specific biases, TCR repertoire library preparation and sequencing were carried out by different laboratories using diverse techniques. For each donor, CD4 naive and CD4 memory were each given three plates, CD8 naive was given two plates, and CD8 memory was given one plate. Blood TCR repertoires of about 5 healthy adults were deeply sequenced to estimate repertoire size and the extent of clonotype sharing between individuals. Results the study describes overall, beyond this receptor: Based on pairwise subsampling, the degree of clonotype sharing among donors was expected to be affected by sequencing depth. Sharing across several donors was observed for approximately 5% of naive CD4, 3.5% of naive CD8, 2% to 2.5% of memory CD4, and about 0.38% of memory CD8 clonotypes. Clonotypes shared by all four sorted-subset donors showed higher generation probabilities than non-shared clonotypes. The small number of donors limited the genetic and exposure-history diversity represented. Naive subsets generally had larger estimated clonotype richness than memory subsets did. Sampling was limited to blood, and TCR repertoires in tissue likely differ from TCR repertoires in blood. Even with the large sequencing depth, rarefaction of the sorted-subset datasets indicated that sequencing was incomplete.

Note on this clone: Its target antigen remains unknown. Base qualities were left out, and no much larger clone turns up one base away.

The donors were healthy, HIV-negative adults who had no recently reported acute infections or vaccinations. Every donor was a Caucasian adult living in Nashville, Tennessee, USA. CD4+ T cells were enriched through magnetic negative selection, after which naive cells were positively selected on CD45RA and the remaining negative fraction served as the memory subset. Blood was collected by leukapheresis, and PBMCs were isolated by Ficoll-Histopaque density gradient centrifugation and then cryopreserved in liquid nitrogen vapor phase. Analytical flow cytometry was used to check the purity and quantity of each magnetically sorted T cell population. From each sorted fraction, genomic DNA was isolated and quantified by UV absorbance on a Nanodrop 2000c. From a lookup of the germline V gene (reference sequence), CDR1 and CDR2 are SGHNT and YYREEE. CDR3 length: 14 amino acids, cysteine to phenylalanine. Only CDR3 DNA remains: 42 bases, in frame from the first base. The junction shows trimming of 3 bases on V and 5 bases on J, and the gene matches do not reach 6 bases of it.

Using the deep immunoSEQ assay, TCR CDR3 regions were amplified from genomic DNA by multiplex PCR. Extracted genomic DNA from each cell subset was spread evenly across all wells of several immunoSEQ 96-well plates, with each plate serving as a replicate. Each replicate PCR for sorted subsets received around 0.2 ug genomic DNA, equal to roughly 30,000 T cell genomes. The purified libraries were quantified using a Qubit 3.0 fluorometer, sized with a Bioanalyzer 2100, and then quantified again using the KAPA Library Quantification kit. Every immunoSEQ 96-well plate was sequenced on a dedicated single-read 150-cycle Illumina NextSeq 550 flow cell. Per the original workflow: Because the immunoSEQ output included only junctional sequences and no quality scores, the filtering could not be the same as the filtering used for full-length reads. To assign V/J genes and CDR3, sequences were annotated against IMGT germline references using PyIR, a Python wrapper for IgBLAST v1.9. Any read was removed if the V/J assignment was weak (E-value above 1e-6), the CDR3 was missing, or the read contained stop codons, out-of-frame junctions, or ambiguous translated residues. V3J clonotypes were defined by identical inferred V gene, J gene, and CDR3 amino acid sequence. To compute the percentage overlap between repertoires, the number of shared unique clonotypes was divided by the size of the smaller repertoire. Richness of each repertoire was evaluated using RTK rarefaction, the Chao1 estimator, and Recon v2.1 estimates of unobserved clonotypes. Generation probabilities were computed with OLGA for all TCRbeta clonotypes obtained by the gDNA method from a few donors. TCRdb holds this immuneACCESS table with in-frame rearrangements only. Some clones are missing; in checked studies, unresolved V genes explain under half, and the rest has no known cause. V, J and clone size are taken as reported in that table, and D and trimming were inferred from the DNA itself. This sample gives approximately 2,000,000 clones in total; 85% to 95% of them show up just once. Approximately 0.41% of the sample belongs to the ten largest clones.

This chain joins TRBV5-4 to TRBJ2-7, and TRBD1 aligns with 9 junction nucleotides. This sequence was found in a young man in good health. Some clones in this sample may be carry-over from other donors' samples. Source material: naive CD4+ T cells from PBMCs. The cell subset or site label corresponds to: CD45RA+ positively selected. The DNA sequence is TGTGCCAGCAGCTCAAAGGGACAGGGACACGAGCAGTACTTC. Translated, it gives CASSSKGQGHEQYF.